What follows describes a single T cell receptor beta chain. The data stem from a study of PD-1 blockade in mismatch repair-deficient tumors. Clones were read by immunoSEQ multiplex PCR, and TCRdb kept only the in-frame ones, dropping some. Of 40,000 to 60,000 clones in the sample, 81% were seen once. CDR3 length equals 15 residues. Between the trimmed V and J ends, which lost 2 bases and 5 bases, there was a span of 19 bases. Germline CDR1 reads GTSNPN; CDR2 reads SVGIG (reference sequence). The source of this sequence is an adult with mismatch repair-deficient cancer. This sequence joins TRBV30 and TRBJ2-7, with a weak D call TRBD2 (5 bases). The sequencing here drew on peripheral blood, taken roughly 20 weeks after starting pembrolizumab. The DNA of the CDR3 is TGTGCCTGGAGTCCCGGAAGCGGACCAAGGGACGAGCAGTACTTC. Encoded protein: CAWSPGSGPRDEQYF.